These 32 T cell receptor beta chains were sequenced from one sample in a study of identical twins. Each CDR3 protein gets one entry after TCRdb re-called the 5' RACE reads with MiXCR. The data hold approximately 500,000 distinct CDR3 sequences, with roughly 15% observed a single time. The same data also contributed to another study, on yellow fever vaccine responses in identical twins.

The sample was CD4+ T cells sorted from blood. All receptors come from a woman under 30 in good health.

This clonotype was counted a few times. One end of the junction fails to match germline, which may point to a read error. CDR3 sequence reads: CASSLEPRVETQYF. The DNA for the CDR3 is TGTGCCAGCAGCCTAGAGCCCAGGGTTGAGACCCAGTACTTC. The genes are TRBV11-2 and TRBJ2-5, with D perhaps TRBD1 (5 bases). The CDR3 length is 14 residues. Germline CDR1 and CDR2: SGHAT and FQNNGV.

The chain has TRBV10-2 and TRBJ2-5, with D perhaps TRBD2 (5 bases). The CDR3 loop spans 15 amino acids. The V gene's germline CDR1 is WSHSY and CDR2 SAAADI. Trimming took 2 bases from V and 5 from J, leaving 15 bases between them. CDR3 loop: CASSENGGISETQYF. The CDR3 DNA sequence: TGCGCCAGCAGTGAGAATGGAGGCATATCTGAGACCCAGTACTTC.

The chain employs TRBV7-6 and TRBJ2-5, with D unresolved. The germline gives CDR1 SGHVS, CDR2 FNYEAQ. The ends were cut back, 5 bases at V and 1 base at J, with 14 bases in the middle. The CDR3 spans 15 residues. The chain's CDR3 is CASSMSLGSQETQYF. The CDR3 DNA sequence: TGTGCCAGCAGCATGTCCCTGGGCAGCCAAGAGACCCAGTACTTC.

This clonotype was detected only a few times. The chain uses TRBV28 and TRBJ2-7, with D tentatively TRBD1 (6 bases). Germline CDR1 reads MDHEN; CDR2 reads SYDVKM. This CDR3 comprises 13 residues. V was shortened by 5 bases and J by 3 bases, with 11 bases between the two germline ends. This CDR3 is CASSRQASYEQYF. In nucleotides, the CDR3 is TGTGCCAGCAGTAGACAGGCCAGCTACGAGCAGTACTTC.

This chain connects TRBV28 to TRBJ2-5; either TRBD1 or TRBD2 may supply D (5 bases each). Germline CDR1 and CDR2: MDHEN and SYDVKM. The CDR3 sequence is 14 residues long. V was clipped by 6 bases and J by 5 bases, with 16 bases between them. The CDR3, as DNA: TGTGCCAGCAGACTTCTGAGGGACCGGGAGACCCAGTACTTC. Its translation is CASRLLRDRETQYF.

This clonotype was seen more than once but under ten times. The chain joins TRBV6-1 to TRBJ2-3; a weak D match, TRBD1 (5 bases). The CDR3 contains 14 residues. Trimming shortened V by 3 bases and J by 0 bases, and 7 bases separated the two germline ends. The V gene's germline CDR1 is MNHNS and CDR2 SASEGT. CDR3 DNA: TGTGCCAGCAGTGACAGGGCTAGCACAGATACGCAGTATTTT. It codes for CASSDRASTDTQYF.

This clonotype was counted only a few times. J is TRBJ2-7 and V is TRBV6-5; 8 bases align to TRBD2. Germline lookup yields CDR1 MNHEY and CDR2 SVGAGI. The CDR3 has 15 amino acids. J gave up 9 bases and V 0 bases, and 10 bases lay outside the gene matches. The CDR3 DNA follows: TGTGCCAGCAGTTACTCGTCCGGGGGGGGGTTTTGGCAGTACGTC. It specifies CASSYSSGGGFWQYV.

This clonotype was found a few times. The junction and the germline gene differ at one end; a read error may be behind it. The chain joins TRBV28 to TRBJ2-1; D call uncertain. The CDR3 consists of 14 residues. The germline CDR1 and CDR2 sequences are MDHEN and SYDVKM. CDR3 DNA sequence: TGTGCCAGCACTCGTAGCACGGGCCTACCAACCCGCAACTTC. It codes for CASTRSTGLPTRNF.

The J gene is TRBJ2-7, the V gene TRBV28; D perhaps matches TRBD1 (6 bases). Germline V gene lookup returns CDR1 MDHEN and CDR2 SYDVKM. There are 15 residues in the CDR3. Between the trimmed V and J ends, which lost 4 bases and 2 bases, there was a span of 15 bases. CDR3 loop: CASSSGQPGTYEQYV. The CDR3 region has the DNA TGTGCCAGCAGTTCCGGACAGCCAGGAACCTACGAGCAGTACGTC.

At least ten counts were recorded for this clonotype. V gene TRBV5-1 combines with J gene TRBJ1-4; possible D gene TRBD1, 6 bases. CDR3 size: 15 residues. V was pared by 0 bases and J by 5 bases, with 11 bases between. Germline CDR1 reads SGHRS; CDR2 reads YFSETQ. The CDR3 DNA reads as TGCGCCAGCAGCTTGGGTGCGGGACACAATGAAAAACTGTTTTTT. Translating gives CASSLGAGHNEKLFF.

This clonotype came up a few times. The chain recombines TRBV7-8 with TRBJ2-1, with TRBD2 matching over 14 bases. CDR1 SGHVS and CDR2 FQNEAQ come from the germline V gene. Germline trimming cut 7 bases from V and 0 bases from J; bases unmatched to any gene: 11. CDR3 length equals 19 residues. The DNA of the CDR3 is TGTGCCAGCATACCGGGACTAGCGGGAGTGACGAGCTCCTACAATGAGCAGTTCTTC. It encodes CASIPGLAGVTSSYNEQFF.

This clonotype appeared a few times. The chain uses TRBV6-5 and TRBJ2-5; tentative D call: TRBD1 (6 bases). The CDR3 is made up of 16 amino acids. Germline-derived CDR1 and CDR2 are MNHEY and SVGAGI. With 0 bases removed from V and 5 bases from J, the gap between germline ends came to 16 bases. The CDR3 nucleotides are TGTGCCAGCAGTTACTCTTTTGGACAGCGCGGGGAGACCCAGTACTTC. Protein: CASSYSFGQRGETQYF.

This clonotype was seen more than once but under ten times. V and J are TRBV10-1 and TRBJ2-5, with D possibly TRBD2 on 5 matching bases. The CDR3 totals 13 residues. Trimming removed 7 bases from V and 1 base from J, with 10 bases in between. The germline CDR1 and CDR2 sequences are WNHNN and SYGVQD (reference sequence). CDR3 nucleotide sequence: TGCGCCAGCACCGCGGGCATCCAAGAGACCCAGTACTTC. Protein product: CASTAGIQETQYF.

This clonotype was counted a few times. CDR3 protein: CASSLVGMAWGETQYF. The CDR3, as DNA: TGTGCCAGCAGCTTGGTCGGGATGGCGTGGGGGGAGACCCAGTACTTC. This chain links TRBV7-6 with TRBJ2-5; D tentatively fits TRBD1 or TRBD2 (5 bases each). The CDR3 covers 16 residues. The V gene lost 3 bases and the J gene lost 5 bases, with 19 bases spanning the gap. Germline assignment: CDR1 SGHVS and CDR2 FNYEAQ.

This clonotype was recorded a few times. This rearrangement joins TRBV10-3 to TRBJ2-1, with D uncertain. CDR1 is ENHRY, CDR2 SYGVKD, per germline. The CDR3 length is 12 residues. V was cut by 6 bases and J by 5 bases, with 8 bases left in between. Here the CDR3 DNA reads TGTGCCATCAGGTCAGAGAACAATGAGCAGTTCTTC. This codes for CAIRSENNEQFF.

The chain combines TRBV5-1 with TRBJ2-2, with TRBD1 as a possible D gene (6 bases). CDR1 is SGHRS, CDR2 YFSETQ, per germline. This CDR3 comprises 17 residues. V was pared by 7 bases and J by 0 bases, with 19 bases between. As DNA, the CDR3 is TGCGCCAGCCTTCTCTACTCCGGGACACCGAACACCGGGGAGCTGTTTTTT. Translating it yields CASLLYSGTPNTGELFF.

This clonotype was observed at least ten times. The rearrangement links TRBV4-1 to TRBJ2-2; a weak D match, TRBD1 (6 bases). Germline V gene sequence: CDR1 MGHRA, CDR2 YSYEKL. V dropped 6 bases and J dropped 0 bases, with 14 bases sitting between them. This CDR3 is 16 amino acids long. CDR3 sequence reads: CASRKDGTSNTGELFF. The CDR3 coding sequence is TGCGCCAGCAGGAAAGACGGGACATCGAACACCGGGGAGCTGTTTTTT.

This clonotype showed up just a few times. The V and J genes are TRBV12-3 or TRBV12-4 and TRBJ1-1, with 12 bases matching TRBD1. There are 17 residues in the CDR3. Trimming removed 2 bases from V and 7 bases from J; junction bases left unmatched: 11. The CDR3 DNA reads TGTGCCAGCAGTTTAATGGGACAGGGGGCCGGAAAAATTGAAGCTTTCTTT. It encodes CASSLMGQGAGKIEAFF.

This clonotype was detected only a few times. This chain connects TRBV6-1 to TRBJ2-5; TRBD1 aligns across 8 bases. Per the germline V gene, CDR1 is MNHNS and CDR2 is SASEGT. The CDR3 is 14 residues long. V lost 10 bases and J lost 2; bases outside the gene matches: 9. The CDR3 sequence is CATMHTGGQETQYF. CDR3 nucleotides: TGTGCCACCATGCACACAGGGGGGCAAGAGACCCAGTACTTC.

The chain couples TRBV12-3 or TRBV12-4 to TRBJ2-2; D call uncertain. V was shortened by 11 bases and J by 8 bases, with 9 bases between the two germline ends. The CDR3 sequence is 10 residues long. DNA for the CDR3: TGTGCCGGCTTTCTTGGGGAGCTGTTTTTT. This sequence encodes CAGFLGELFF.

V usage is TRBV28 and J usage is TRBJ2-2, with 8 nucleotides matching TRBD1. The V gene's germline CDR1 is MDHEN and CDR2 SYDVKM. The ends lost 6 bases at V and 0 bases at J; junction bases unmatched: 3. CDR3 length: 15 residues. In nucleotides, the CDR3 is TGTGCCAGCAGGAGCAGGGGGCCGAACACCGGGGAGCTGTTTTTT. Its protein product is CASRSRGPNTGELFF.

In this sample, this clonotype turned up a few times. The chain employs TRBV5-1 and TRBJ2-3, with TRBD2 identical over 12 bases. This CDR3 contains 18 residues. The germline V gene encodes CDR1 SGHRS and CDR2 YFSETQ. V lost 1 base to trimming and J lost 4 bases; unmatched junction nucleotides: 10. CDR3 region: CASSLLATSGSSSDTQYF. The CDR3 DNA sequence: TGCGCCAGCAGCTTGCTTGCGACTAGCGGGAGTAGCTCAGATACGCAGTATTTT.

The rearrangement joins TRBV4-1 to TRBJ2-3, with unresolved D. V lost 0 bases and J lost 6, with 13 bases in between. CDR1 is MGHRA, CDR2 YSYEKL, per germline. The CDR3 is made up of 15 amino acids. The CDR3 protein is CASSQDPRALDTQYF. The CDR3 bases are TGCGCCAGCAGCCAAGACCCTAGGGCCCTTGATACGCAGTATTTT.

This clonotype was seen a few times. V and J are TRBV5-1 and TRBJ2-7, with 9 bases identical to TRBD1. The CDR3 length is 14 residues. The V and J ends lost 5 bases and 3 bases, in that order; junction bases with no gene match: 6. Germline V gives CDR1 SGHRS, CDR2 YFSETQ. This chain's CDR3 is CASRPRQGGYEQYF. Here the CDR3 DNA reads TGCGCCAGCAGGCCCCGACAGGGGGGCTACGAGCAGTACTTC.

In DNA form, the CDR3 reads TGCGCCAGCAGCCCGACCTTGGTCACCGGGGAGCTGTTTTTT. It is translated as CASSPTLVTGELFF. The chain recombines TRBV5-1 with TRBJ2-2; the D is unclear. The CDR3 consists of 14 residues. Germline V gene data show CDR1 as SGHRS and CDR2 as YFSETQ. The V end was cut by 4 bases, the J end by 4 bases, with 11 bases between.

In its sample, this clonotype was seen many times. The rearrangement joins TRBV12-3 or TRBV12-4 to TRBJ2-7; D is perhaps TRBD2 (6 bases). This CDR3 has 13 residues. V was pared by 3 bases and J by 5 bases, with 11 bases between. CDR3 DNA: TGTGCCAGCAGTTTTATTGGGGGGAACGAGCAGTACTTC. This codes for CASSFIGGNEQYF.

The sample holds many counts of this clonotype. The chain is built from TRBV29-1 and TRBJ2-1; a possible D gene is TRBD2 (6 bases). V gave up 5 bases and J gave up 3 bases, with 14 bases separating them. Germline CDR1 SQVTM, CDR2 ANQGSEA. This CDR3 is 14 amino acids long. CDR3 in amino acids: CSVPRGGNYNEQFF. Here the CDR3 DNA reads TGCAGCGTTCCTCGTGGGGGGAACTACAATGAGCAGTTCTTC.

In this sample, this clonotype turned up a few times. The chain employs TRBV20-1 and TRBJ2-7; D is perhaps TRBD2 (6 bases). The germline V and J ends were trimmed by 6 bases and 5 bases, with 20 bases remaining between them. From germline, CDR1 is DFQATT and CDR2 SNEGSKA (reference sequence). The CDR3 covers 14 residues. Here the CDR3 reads CSAQPTGLGDEQYF. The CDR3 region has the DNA TGCAGTGCCCAACCAACGGGACTCGGTGACGAGCAGTACTTC.

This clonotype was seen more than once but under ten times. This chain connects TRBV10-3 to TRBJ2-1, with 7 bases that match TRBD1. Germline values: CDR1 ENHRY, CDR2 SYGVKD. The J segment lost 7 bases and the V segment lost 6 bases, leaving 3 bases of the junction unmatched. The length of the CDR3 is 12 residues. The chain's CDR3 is CAISPTGNEQFF. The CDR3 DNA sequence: TGTGCCATCAGCCCGACAGGGAATGAGCAGTTCTTC.

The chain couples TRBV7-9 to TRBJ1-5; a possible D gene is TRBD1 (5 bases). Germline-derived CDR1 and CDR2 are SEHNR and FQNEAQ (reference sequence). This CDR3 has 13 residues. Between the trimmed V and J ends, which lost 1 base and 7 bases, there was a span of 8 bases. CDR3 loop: CASSLEGVQPQHF. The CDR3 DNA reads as TGTGCCAGCAGCTTAGAAGGGGTGCAGCCCCAGCATTTT.

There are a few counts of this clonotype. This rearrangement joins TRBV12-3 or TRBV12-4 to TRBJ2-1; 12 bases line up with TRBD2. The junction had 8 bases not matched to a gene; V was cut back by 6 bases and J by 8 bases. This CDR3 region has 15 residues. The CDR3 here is CASRLRLAGGDEQFF. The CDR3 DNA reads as TGTGCCAGCAGACTTAGGCTAGCGGGAGGGGATGAGCAGTTCTTC.

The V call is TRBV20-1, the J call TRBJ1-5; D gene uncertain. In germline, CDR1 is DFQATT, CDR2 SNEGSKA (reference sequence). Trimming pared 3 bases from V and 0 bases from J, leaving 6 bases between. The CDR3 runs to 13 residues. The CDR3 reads CSASSYSNQPQHF. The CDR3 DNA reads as TGCAGTGCTAGCAGCTATAGCAATCAGCCCCAGCATTTT.